The sequence of this TCR beta chain was determined in a study of cytomegalovirus exposure and HLA in healthy donors (dated by TCRdb to about 2017). About the study as a whole: According to an earlier analysis of around 600 of the donors, 150 million to 200 million T cells yielded approximately 120 million unique TCR beta sequences and 276 Gb of sequence data. Approximately 310 gigabases of sequencing data and around 87 million unique TCR sequences were included in an early release covering 550 to 800 HLA-typed donors. The genetic ancestry cluster associated with self-reported Caucasian donors included approximately 85% of the 398 genotyped donors. The aim of the study was to test whether cataloging public T cell receptors could identify signatures of past pathogen exposure. The T cell repertoires of 670 or so subjects were profiled by immunosequencing and related to cytomegalovirus serostatus. Besides the first cohort of approximately 710 subjects, a separate validation cohort made up of some 110 different subjects was used. The study combined high-throughput TCR immunosequencing, statistical association of individual TCRs with disease status, and machine learning to predict cytomegalovirus infection status. A later analysis re-analyzed previously published TCR beta repertoires from roughly 630 donors and added high-resolution HLA genotyping to study TCR occurrence patterns. In the later analysis, no new phenotypic data were used to find candidate immune exposures; instead, reliance was placed on TCR beta sequences and their occurrence across donors. To decide whether each TCR beta V gene segment behaved as functional or pseudogenic, an earlier analysis of some 540 of the donors relied on high-throughput TCR beta sequencing. Donor age, sex, ethnicity and CMV serostatus were compiled alongside the repertoire data. In a later genetic analysis, genome-wide SNP genotypes for about 55% of the 666 donors were used, and that subset was treated as a discovery cohort. All discovery cohort repertoires had been generated using a single sequencing platform. Both class I and class II loci were covered by HLA typing, at four-digit resolution. The number of typed donors differed by locus: 629-630 for A, B, C, DRB1 and DQB1; 500 to 550 for DQA1; about 600 for DPA1; and about 470 for DPB1. Because of strong linkage in the cohort, five DR-DQ haplotypes were treated as single units for association and clustering. On average, roughly 240,000 unique TCR beta nucleotide sequences were sequenced per donor among 350 to 400 genotyped donors of the cohort, with around 19% of those sequences being non-productive.

To note about this clone: No cognate antigen has been identified for it.

The cohort was made up of 650 to 700 healthy bone marrow donors. At the time of sampling, all cohort members were nominally healthy, though unrecorded immune exposures were likely present. The donor tested CMV seronegative, placing the donor among the 352 seronegative members of the cohort. A peripheral blood sample was provided by each donor, and peripheral blood mononuclear cells were used for TCR beta sequencing. Genomic DNA was extracted from the blood cell samples with the Qiagen DNeasy Blood Extraction Kit. What the work shows at the level of the full study, not this receptor alone: Because HLA typing was missing for some donors at each locus, association tests included only the typed subset. In a later analysis, HLA-associated TCR beta chains were found to be more clonally expanded and to have lower generation probabilities than equally common non-associated chains. In a later analysis, about 16,000 TCR beta sequences were associated with specific HLA alleles at a false discovery rate of 0.05. Compared with the approximately 710-donor mean, donors in an Asian-associated ancestry cluster had fewer N-insertions in productive TCRs, according to a later genetic analysis. In vitro tests confirmed that a few of the cytomegalovirus-associated TCR beta chains recognize cytomegalovirus antigens. This cohort had only TCR beta chains sequenced, and the lack of alpha or paired-chain data limited which features could be detected. The classifier was reported to diagnose cytomegalovirus status with high specificity and sensitivity in both the original and validation cohorts. Because counts were too low, about 17 rarely observed V segments, including chromosome 9 orphons, were excluded from the earlier analysis of around 640 of the donors. In an earlier analysis of around 500 of the donors, most TCR beta V segments appeared in productive rearrangements about 87% or about 30% of the time, broadly matching IMGT annotations. A cluster of highly shared sequence variants was judged likely to be a technical artifact of the sequencing pipeline. Linkage disequilibrium might explain the correlated functional status among segregating V segments, but an unknown experimental factor could not be ruled out. A further reported finding was that TCR beta sequences accurately predicted the HLA-A and HLA-B alleles for most subjects in the first cohort. When HLA alleles, especially DR and DQ, strongly co-occurred, TCR associations were difficult to assign to individual alleles. An association between a missense DCLRE1C variant and V-gene and J-gene trimming of TCR beta chains was found in a later genetic analysis and replicated in an independent cohort. In a later analysis, TCR association rates were found to vary across HLA loci, with the most associated TCRs seen for DRB1 alleles and the fewest for HLA-C alleles. Most TCR sequences were observed very rarely across donors, whereas some public TCRs were present in many individuals. In a later analysis, several top co-occurrence clusters were reported to appear linked to parvovirus B19, influenza, CMV and Epstein-Barr virus. CMV serostatus was the only immune exposure information available for the cohort. Some IMGT-functional V segments, including TRBV6-2 and TRBV6-3, could not be distinguished by the 87-base-pair reads and were therefore excluded. Most CMV-associated TCR beta chains appeared to be HLA-restricted in a later analysis, and the HLA associations seemed to be driven largely by CMV exposure. It was suggested by the authors that the approach could potentially be generalized to other disease states and immunological phenotypes. The study listed 150 to 200 TCR beta chains as associated with cytomegalovirus. Presence/absence analyses assumed roughly uniform sequencing depth across donors, an assumption that may not hold.

Receptor libraries were prepared by the immunoSEQ multiplex PCR assay. For the multiplex PCR, a mixture combining 60 forward primers for TCR Vbeta segments and 13 reverse primers for TCR Jbeta segments was used. The CDR3 region of rearranged TCR beta genes was amplified from genomic DNA by a multiplex PCR assay. The Illumina HiSeq System was used to sequence the amplified TCR beta libraries as 87-base-pair reads. The original methods were these. A later analysis counted some 80 million unique TCR beta chains across the 690 or so repertoires, and around 9.9 million of these chains were shared by at least two donors. Raw reads were error-corrected and collapsed into unique sequences with a nearest-neighbor algorithm that merged closely related sequences to remove PCR and sequencing errors. Alignment of CDR3 sequences to IMGT reference sequences was used to assign V, D and J gene segments. Each retained sequence needed at least a six-nucleotide match to both a V gene segment and a J gene segment. A rearrangement counted as productive if the CDR3 had no stop codons and remained in frame with V and J, and every other rearrangement counted as non-productive. CDR3 was defined by IMGT convention, running from the second conserved V-encoded cysteine to the conserved J-encoded phenylalanine. In an earlier analysis of 500 to 650 of the donors, sequences lacking an unambiguous match to a single V gene segment were excluded. An earlier analysis of a few hundred of the donors called V segments functional above 56.7% productive rearrangements and segregating when the between-donor standard deviation exceeded 5%. To diagnose cytomegalovirus status from the catalog of TCR beta chain sequences, a statistical classification framework was built. In a later analysis, TCR nucleotide sequences were compared against IMGT/GENE-DB human TR gene sequences so that V and J genes could be assigned. Using the TCRdist pipeline, a later analysis assigned CDR3 sequences along with most-parsimonious VDJ recombination scenarios. A later analysis defined each TCR beta chain by its CDR3 amino acid sequence plus V-gene family, and excluded reads lacking a unique V-gene family. In a later analysis, a few hundred highly shared, low-generation-probability nucleotide sequences were removed to address suspected cross-contamination and a sequencing artifact. In a later analysis, a clonal expansion index was calculated for each public chain from normalized within-repertoire ranks of inferred template counts. Generation probabilities in a later analysis came from a VDJ recombination model fitted to out-of-frame rearrangements, and those results were checked against IGoR. In a later analysis, TCR-TCR, TCR-HLA and TCR-CMV co-occurrence was scored with hypergeometric tests, and a repertoire-size bias correction was applied to TCR pairs. A later analysis estimated false discovery rates by permuting HLA or CMV assignments 20 times. In a later analysis, co-occurring TCRs were grouped with DBSCAN, and TCRdist sequence similarity was added when clustering was performed within HLA-allele-positive subsets. Repertoires with fewer than 30,000 or more than 120,000 public chains, plus five repertoires with anomalous nucleotide sharing, were excluded from co-occurrence clustering. The table comes from immuneACCESS by way of TCRdb, which keeps in-frame sequences with V and J called. Part of the clones is missing from these tables; in studies checked, under half for an unresolved V gene and the rest for unknown reasons. V, J and clone size are taken as reported in that table, and D and trimming were inferred from the DNA itself. The sample's clone listing holds about 140,000 clones. Together, the top ten hold less than 3.5% of the sample.

The CDR3 sequence holds 12 residues, the cysteine and phenylalanine included. The sequence is cut down to CDR3 DNA, 36 bases in frame from base 1. Deletion took 9 bases off V and 4 bases off J, with a span of 12 bases between the germline ends. The germline V gene (reference sequence) yields LNHDA for CDR1 and SQIVND for CDR2. Sample: PBMCs. This sequence uses TRBV19 and TRBJ1-2; no D gene can be assigned with confidence. The receptor comes from a man aged 40-55 years in good health and CMV-seronegative. The nucleotides are TGTGCCAGCCGGGGTATTTTCTATGGCTACACCTTC. This codes for CASRGIFYGYTF. Joined to the reference TRBV19 and TRBJ1-2 proteins, this CDR3 gives the full variable domain: DGGITQSPKYLFRKEGQNVTLSCEQNLNHDAMYWYRQDPGQGLRLIYYSQIVNDFQKGDIAEGYSVSREKKESFPLTVTSAQKNPTAFYLCASRGIFYGYTFGSGTRLTVV.